The entry that follows covers one T cell receptor (beta chain) sequence. Its specificity is not known. The sample comes from a study of shared clonotypes between healthy human individuals. Broader study findings: A limitation of the genetic and exposure-history diversity represented arose from few donors. With a handful of donors compared, 4.5% to 6.5% of naive CD4 clonotypes were shared. All-four-donor shared clonotypes had higher generation probabilities than non-shared clonotypes did.

Here immunoSEQ multiplex PCR was the method, and the copy in TCRdb shows in-frame clones only, minus some. The table has 1.5 million to 2.5 million clones, around 96% seen once; the top ten hold under 1.5%. CD8 cells regarded as naive lacked CD45RO, were positively chosen for CCR7, and omitted terminally differentiated effector memory CD45RA+ cells. V lost 4 bases and J lost 6; bases outside the gene matches: 8. Germline values: CDR1 MNHNS, CDR2 SASEGT. This CDR3 spans 14 amino acids. Sequencing was performed on naive CD8+ T cells sorted from blood. The chain employs TRBV6-1 and TRBJ2-5, with 7 bases fitting TRBD1. The origin of this receptor is a man between 18 and 29 years old in good health. The CDR3: CASSAGQPKQTQYF. The CDR3 region has the DNA TGTGCCAGCAGTGCGGGACAGCCAAAACAGACCCAGTACTTC.